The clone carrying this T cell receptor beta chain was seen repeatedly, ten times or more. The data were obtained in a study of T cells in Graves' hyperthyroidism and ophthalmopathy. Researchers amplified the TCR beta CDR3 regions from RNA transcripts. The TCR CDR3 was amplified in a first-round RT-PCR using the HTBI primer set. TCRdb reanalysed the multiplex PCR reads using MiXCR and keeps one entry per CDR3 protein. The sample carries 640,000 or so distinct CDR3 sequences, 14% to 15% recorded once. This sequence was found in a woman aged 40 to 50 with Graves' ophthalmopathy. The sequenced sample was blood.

The chain's CDR3 is CAWSGQGVEPQHF. The CDR3 nucleotides are TGTGCCTGGAGTGGACAGGGGGTTGAGCCCCAGCATTTT. The V and J genes are TRBV30 and TRBJ1-5, with 9 bases fitting TRBD1. The CDR3 totals 13 residues. The germline gives CDR1 GTSNPN, CDR2 SVGIG (reference sequence). J gave up 8 bases and V 1 base, and 3 bases lay outside the gene matches.